The 18 T cell receptor beta chains reported below all come from one sample, sequenced in a study of CD8+CD57+ T cells in acquired aplastic anemia. Genomic DNA, the template, was used for profiling of the TCR beta VDJ and CDR3. TCRdb reprocessed the reads via MiXCR and lists one record per CDR3 protein. The table records under 200,000 distinct CDR3 sequences, 55% to 70% of them present only once. The sequenced sample consisted of sorted CD4+, CD8+, or CD8+CD57+ T cells (not recorded which) from PBMCs. Every receptor here comes from a human donor in good health.

This clonotype was counted many times. The chain carries TRBV10-1 and TRBJ2-5; 7 bases map to TRBD1. The V gene's germline CDR1 is WNHNN and CDR2 SYGVQD (reference sequence). The CDR3 contains 17 residues. The trim removed 6 bases at V and 2 bases at J, leaving 15 bases unmatched. DNA for the CDR3: TGCGCCAGCAGCAGCTACCCTAGACAGGGACGGCAAGAGACCCAGTACTTC. This translates into CASSSYPRQGRQETQYF.

The chain employs TRBV20-1 and TRBJ1-2; TRBD1 agrees at 7 bases. The CDR3 has 10 amino acids. V trimming: 7 bases; J trimming: 6 bases; junction bases outside the gene matches: 2. From germline, CDR1 is DFQATT and CDR2 SNEGSKA (reference sequence). The chain's CDR3 is CSGDRDGYTF. In nucleotides, the CDR3 is TGCAGTGGTGACAGGGATGGCTACACCTTC.

This clonotype was picked up many times. The chain carries TRBV7-3 and TRBJ2-2; D is uncertain. The CDR3 consists of 14 residues. From germline, CDR1 is SGHTA and CDR2 FQGTGA. V dropped 2 bases and J dropped 2 bases, with 6 bases sitting between them. CDR3 amino acids: CASSLGHNTGELFF. The CDR3, as DNA: TGTGCCAGCAGCTTAGGGCATAACACCGGGGAGCTGTTTTTT. The variable domain in full, completed from reference TRBV7-3 and TRBJ2-2, reads GAGVSQTPSNKVTEKGKYVELRCDPISGHTALYWYRQSLGQGPEFLIYFQGTGAADDSGLPNDRFFAVRPEGSVSTLKIQRTERGDSAVYLCASSLGHNTGELFFGEGSRLTVL.

The chain carries TRBV29-1 and TRBJ2-5; possibly TRBD1 or TRBD2 for D (5 bases each). Germline assignment: CDR1 SQVTM and CDR2 ANQGSEA. The V gene lost 1 base and the J gene lost 4 bases, with 10 bases spanning the gap. The CDR3 is 13 amino acids. The CDR3 loop is CSVEGGLGETQYF. In DNA, the CDR3 is TGCAGCGTTGAAGGGGGGTTGGGAGAGACCCAGTACTTC.

The genes are TRBV24-1 and TRBJ1-1; D is undetermined. V was shortened by 5 bases and J by 1 base, with 10 bases between the two germline ends. Germline V lookup: CDR1 KGHDR, CDR2 SFDVKD. This CDR3 is 14 amino acids long. The chain's CDR3 is CATSASDGNTEAFF. CDR3 in DNA: TGTGCCACCAGTGCGTCGGACGGGAACACTGAAGCTTTCTTT.

This clonotype was found a few times. V gene TRBV19 combines with J gene TRBJ1-1; D may be TRBD1 (5 bases). The CDR3 sequence is 13 residues long. The germline V and J ends were trimmed by 5 bases and 0 bases, with 7 bases remaining between them. From germline, CDR1 is LNHDA and CDR2 SQIVND (reference sequence). The CDR3 here is CASSEGMNTEAFF. The CDR3 DNA sequence: TGTGCCAGTAGTGAGGGGATGAACACTGAAGCTTTCTTT.

The gene calls are TRBV15 and TRBJ2-1, with D unclear. Trimming stripped 5 bases from V and 4 bases from J, with 18 bases between. Germline assignment: CDR1 LNHNV and CDR2 YYDKDF (reference sequence). The CDR3 length is 16 residues. The DNA of the CDR3 is TGTGCCACCAGCGGCGAACGGGCTCTTTCTTACAATGAGCAGTTCTTC. Protein: CATSGERALSYNEQFF.

The rearrangement links TRBV30 to TRBJ2-2; 7 nucleotides align to TRBD1. The CDR3 totals 17 residues. Trimming cost V 1 base and J 0 bases; bases outside gene matches: 8. Germline V gene data show CDR1 as GTSNPN and CDR2 as SVGIG (reference sequence). CDR3 loop: CAWSGTGEFANTGELFF. In DNA form, the CDR3 reads TGTGCCTGGAGTGGGACAGGTGAGTTCGCGAACACCGGGGAGCTGTTTTTT.

Ten or more counts support this clonotype. V gene TRBV30 combines with J gene TRBJ2-7; 11 nucleotides agree with TRBD1. The CDR3 is made up of 13 amino acids. Trimming at V came to 3 bases and at J to 2 bases, leaving 0 bases not matched to a gene. CDR1 and CDR2 from the germline V gene are GTSNPN and SVGIG (reference sequence). CDR3 DNA: TGTGCCTGGAGGGGACAGGGGGCCTACGAGCAGTACTTC. Its protein product is CAWRGQGAYEQYF.

The CDR3, as DNA: TGTGCCACCAGTGAACCTGACAGGGAGGATGGCTACACCTTC. The encoded protein is CATSEPDREDGYTF. J is TRBJ1-2 and V is TRBV24-1; 7 bases map to TRBD1. Trimming removed 4 bases from V and 6 bases from J; junction bases left unmatched: 7. CDR1 KGHDR and CDR2 SFDVKD come from the germline V gene. This CDR3 has 14 residues.

The chain links TRBV5-1 to TRBJ1-1; tentatively, D is TRBD1 (5 bases). Trimming took off 5 bases at V and 1 base at J, with 9 bases between the two ends. Germline CDR1 is SGHRS and CDR2 is YFSETQ. CDR3 size: 13 residues. The CDR3 DNA reads as TGCGCCAGCAGTGGGGGTGGGAACACTGAAGCTTTCTTT. This sequence encodes CASSGGGNTEAFF.

Concerning this clonotype itself: Sequence at one end of the junction differs from germline and may be a read error. The chain combines TRBV12-3 or TRBV12-4 with TRBJ2-7; D might be TRBD2 (6 bases). The CDR3 runs 14 residues. CDR3 sequence reads: CACSLGGTLGGQYF. The CDR3 DNA sequence: TGTGCCTGCAGTTTAGGCGGGACCCTCGGTGGGCAGTACTTC.

This clonotype was observed at least ten times. The chain links TRBV12-3 or TRBV12-4 to TRBJ2-7; 8 bases are a match to TRBD1. The CDR3 runs to 14 residues. J gave up 2 bases and V 6 bases, and 6 bases lay outside the gene matches. The CDR3 reads CASRQTGATYEQYF. In DNA, the CDR3 is TGTGCCAGCAGACAGACAGGGGCGACCTACGAGCAGTACTTC.

The V and J genes are TRBV6-4 and TRBJ2-3, with D unresolved. Germline V CDR1 and CDR2: MRHNA, SNTAGT. The CDR3 is 13 residues long. V was pared by 2 bases and J by 2 bases, with 5 bases between. CDR3 amino acids: CASSDGPTDTQYF. DNA of the CDR3: TGTGCCAGCAGTGACGGTCCCACAGATACGCAGTATTTT.

V is TRBV7-9 and J is TRBJ2-7; 7 bases align to TRBD2. Germline trimming cut 8 bases from V and 4 bases from J; bases unmatched to any gene: 20. Germline-derived CDR1 and CDR2 are SEHNR and FQNEAQ (reference sequence). The CDR3 spans 17 residues. CDR3 DNA sequence: TGTGCCAGCGTGGGCAGCACCTGGGGCCTAGCGGAGTACGAGCAGTACTTC. Translating gives CASVGSTWGLAEYEQYF.

This clonotype was recorded many times. This chain uses TRBV9 with TRBJ2-7, with 8 nucleotides matching TRBD1. There are 14 residues in the CDR3. In germline, CDR1 is SGDLS, CDR2 YYNGEE. V gave up 3 bases and J gave up 3 bases; unmatched junction bases: 5. The CDR3 nucleotides read TGTGCCAGCAGCGCCCGGGACAGGAACTACGAGCAGTACTTC. As protein: CASSARDRNYEQYF.

This clonotype was seen a handful of times. The chain employs TRBV4-2 and TRBJ2-5; 7 bases agree with TRBD2. This CDR3 spans 20 amino acids. CDR1 LGHNA and CDR2 YNFKEQ come from the germline V gene. V lost 0 bases and J lost 5; bases outside the gene matches: 21. The DNA for the CDR3 is TGTGCCAGCAGCCAAGAGGTCTTTAAGGGGCGGGCCCCGCGGGGGGAGACCCAGTACTTC. Encoded protein: CASSQEVFKGRAPRGETQYF.

The CDR3 nucleotides read TGTGCCACCAGTGAAGGGACAGGCGGTGTAGATGGCTACACCTTC. Translating it yields CATSEGTGGVDGYTF. This chain connects TRBV24-1 to TRBJ1-2, with 8 positions matching TRBD1. The CDR3 has 15 residues. Germline CDR1 reads KGHDR; CDR2 reads SFDVKD. Trimming removed 4 bases from V and 6 bases from J; junction bases left unmatched: 9.